The source of this TCR beta chain is a study of T cell repertoires in ileal Crohn's disease (dated 2019 in TCRdb). General notes on the study: The median duration of disease was approximately 8.3 years, and at the time of surgery 30% to 35% of patients were active smokers. Every patient underwent surgery because of a complication, which was stricturing disease in 61% and penetrating disease in around 39%. Roughly half of the patients were given postoperative therapy, with more than 15 on anti-TNF agents and about ten on thiopurines. M6 samples were neoterminal ileum biopsies taken at postoperative colonoscopy. The TCR repertoire was analysed in around 50 patients with Crohn's disease drawn from a prospective multicentre cohort. The study ran alongside a multicentre cohort designed to identify predictors of early endoscopic recurrence after ileocolonic resection. Endoscopic postoperative recurrence was defined as a Rutgeerts score above i0. A total of roughly 170 mucosal samples from 57 patients were sequenced, collected from several sites on the surgical specimen and at postoperative endoscopy.

The label giving this sample's time point can be read as: neoterminal ileum biopsy at postoperative endoscopy, about 6 months after surgery. Adults with ileal or ileocolonic Crohn's disease for whom ileocolonic resection was indicated were considered eligible. Whole ileal mucosal biopsies were stored frozen at -80°C before DNA extraction. Genomic DNA was extracted from frozen whole biopsies using a TRizol-based method and was quantified with a NanoDrop 2000 spectrophotometer. What the study reported, not specific to this receptor: Compared with non-smokers, patients who were active smokers at surgery showed a significantly higher proportion of clonal expansions (around 24% vs 18%, p=0.02). Higher high-frequency clone percentages at surgery were associated with endoscopic recurrence; all patients with clonality above 26.8% (18/57) had recurrence. Sorted CD8 T cells carried more high-frequency clones than CD4 T cells, suggesting mucosal expansions were mainly CD8. Postoperative endoscopy timing varied within the first year after surgery, with a median delay of around 6.9 months. Mucosal CD4 and CD8 T cells were sorted and sequenced only in a subgroup of patients, the size of which was not stated.

Around 0.45 micrograms of biopsy DNA per sample were submitted for commercial TCRB immunosequencing. Adaptive Biotechnology amplified the CDR3 regions from genomic DNA with a two-step multiplex PCR designed to control amplification bias. Primers for every V and J gene segment were used in the first PCR, and barcodes and Illumina adapters were added in the second PCR. An Illumina instrument was used to sequence the CDR3 libraries. The authors processed their data as follows. Vendor-provided pipelines were combined with custom analysis of raw data in R/Bioconductor under R version 3.3.0. Clonality, which ranges from 0 to 1, was calculated as the inverse of the normalised Shannon entropy across all productive clones. High-frequency clones were defined as the share of the repertoire occupied by the top 100 clones, with only clones passing a 95% confidence test being retained. Overlap between samples was measured with the Morisita-Horn index, while repertoire diversity was measured with the Simpson index. In TCRdb, the immuneACCESS table is reduced to in-frame sequences with V and J assigned. These tables do not hold every clone; where another copy was compared, an unresolved V gene accounts for under half, and the others remain unexplained. V and J calls and clone size come straight from that table; D and trimming were deduced from the DNA. The sample table shows just over 3,000 clones, and about 86% are seen once. The ten largest clonotypes hold 5.1% of the sample.

As for this clone: Its antigen is currently not known. There are no base qualities to consult, and no much larger clone falls within one base.

Spanning cysteine to phenylalanine, the CDR3 consists of 13 amino acids. The read is trimmed to its CDR3 DNA, 39 bases read in frame from base 1. V drops 0 bases and J drops 9 bases, leaving 7 bases in between. The germline V gene supplies CDR1 SGHRS and CDR2 YFSETQ. Sequencing was done on a sample of ileal tissue. The sequence came from an adult with Crohn's disease. The sequence joins TRBV5-1 to TRBJ1-6; the D segment could be TRBD1, given 5 matching bases. The CDR3 protein is CASSLGQSSPLHF. In nucleotide form, the sequence is TGCGCCAGCAGCTTGGGACAGAGTTCACCCCTCCACTTT.